This T cell receptor (beta chain) was captured by sequencing in a study of T-cell reconstitution after alpha-beta-depleted transplantation in children. The study's findings and limits: It was newly produced T cells that mostly accounted for T-cell counts and diversity one year after transplant. Recipient T cells and thymic progenitors that survived were the source of the high TCRbeta diversity seen at day 60 in some patients.

Per germline, CDR1 DFQATT and CDR2 SNEGSKA (reference sequence). The CDR3 contains 13 residues. Trimming shortened V by 5 bases and J by 7 bases, and 15 bases separated the two germline ends. During its preparation, the TCRbeta library received unique molecular identifiers. In TCRdb, the PCR reads were re-called with MiXCR into one record per CDR3 protein. The sample records under 300,000 distinct CDR3 sequences, 11% being singletons. This clonotype was seen at least ten times. Its antigen is not known. The sequence was collected from a male patient under 10 years old who had a stem cell transplant for chronic granulomatous disease, so the T cells may come from the graft donor. Sequencing was performed on peripheral blood, taken 180 days after TCRalphabeta/CD19-depleted stem cell transplant. This sequence joins TRBV20-1 and TRBJ2-1, with unresolved D. The CDR3 DNA sequence: TGCAGTGCTTCCTCCTATTTTCCGAATGAGCAGTTCTTC. Residues: CSASSYFPNEQFF.